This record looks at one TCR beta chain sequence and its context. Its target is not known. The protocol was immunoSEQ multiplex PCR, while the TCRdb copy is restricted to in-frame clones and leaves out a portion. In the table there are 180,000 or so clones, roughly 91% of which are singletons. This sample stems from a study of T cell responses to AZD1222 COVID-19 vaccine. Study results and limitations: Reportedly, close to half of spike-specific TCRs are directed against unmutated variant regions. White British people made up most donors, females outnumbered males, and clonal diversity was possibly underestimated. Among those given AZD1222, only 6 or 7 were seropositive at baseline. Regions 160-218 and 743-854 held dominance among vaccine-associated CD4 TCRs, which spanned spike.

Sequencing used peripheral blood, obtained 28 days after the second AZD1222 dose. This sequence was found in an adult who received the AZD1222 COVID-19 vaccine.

CDR3 bases: TGTGCCAGCAGCTCGGGACTAGCGGTCTACGAGCAGTACTTC. This encodes CASSSGLAVYEQYF. V and J are TRBV5-6 and TRBJ2-7, with 11 bases fitting TRBD2. The trim removed 3 bases at V and 3 bases at J, leaving 2 bases unmatched. The CDR3 contains 14 residues. Germline assignment: CDR1 SGHDT and CDR2 YYEEEE.